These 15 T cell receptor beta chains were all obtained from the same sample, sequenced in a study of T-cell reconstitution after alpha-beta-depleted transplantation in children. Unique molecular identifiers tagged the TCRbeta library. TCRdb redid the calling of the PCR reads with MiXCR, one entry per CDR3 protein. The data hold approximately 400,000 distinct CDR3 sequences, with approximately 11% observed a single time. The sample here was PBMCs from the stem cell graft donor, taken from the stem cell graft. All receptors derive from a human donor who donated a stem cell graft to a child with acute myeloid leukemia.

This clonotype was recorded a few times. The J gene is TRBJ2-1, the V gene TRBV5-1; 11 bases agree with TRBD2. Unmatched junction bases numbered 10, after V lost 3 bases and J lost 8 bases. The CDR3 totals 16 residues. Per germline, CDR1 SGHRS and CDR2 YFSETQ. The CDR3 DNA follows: TGCGCCAGCAGCTCCAATCCGGGACTAGCGGTGTATGAGCAGTTCTTC. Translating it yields CASSSNPGLAVYEQFF. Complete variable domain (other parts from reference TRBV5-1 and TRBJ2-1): KAGVTQTPRYLIKTRGQQVTLSCSPISGHRSVSWYQQTPGQGLQFLFEYFSETQRNKGNFPGRFSGRQFSNSRSEMNVSTLELGDSALYLCASSSNPGLAVYEQFFGPGTRLTVL.

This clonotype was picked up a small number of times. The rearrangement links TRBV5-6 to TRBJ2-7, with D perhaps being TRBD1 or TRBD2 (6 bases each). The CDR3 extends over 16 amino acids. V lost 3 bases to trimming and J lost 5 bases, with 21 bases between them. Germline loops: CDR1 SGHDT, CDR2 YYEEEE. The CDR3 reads CASSWPPGPGAHEQYF. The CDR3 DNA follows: TGTGCCAGCAGCTGGCCGCCGGGACCGGGGGCCCACGAGCAGTACTTC.

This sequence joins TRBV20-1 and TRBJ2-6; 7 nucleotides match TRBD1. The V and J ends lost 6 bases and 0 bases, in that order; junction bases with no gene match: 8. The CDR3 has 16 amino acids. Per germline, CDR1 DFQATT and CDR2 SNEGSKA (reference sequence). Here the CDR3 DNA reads TGCAGTGCCAGCGGACAGGAACCCTCTGGGGCCAACGTCCTGACTTTC. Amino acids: CSASGQEPSGANVLTF.

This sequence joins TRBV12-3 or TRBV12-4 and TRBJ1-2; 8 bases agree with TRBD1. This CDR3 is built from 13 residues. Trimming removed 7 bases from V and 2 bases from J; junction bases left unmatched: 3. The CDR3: CASKRTGNYGYTF. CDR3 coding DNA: TGTGCCAGCAAGCGGACAGGGAACTATGGCTACACCTTC.

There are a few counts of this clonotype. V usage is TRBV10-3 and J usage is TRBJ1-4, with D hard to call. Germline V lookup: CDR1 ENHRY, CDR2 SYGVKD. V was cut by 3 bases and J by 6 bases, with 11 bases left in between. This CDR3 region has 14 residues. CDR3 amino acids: CAISDTRTDEKLFF. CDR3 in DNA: TGTGCCATCAGTGATACCCGGACGGATGAAAAACTGTTTTTT.

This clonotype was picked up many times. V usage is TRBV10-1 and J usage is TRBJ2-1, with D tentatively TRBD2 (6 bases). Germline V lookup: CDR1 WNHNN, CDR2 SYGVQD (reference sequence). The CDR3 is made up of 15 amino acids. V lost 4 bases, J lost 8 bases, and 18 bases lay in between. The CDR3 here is CASSGGTRPSDEQFF. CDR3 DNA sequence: TGCGCCAGCAGTGGCGGGACCCGACCCAGCGATGAGCAGTTCTTC.

CDR3 amino acids: CSVGQENTGELFF. The CDR3 DNA reads as TGCAGCGTTGGGCAGGAGAACACCGGGGAGCTGTTTTTT. The chain joins TRBV29-1 to TRBJ2-2, with unresolved D. Trimming cost V 4 bases and J 1 base, with 7 bases left between them. The CDR3 length is 13 residues. The V gene's germline CDR1 is SQVTM and CDR2 ANQGSEA.

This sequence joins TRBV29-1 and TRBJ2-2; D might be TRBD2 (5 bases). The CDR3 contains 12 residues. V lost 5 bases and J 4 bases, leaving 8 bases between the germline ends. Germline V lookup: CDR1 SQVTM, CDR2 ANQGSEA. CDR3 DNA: TGCAGCGTTTCGGGGAGCACCGGGGAGCTGTTTTTT. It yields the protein CSVSGSTGELFF.

The CDR3 nucleotides are TGTGCCAGCAGCGAAAAGGACAGGAGCTCCTACGAGCAGTACTTC. Its translation is CASSEKDRSSYEQYF. J is TRBJ2-7 and V is TRBV14, with 7 bases matching TRBD1. The trim removed 5 bases at V and 0 bases at J, leaving 7 bases unmatched. Germline CDR1 SGHDN, CDR2 FVKESK. The CDR3 length is 15 residues.

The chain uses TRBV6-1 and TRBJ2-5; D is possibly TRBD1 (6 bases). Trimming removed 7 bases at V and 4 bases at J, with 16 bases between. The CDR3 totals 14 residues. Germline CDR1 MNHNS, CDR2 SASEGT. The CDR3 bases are TGTGCCAGCACTCTGGAGGTAGGGGGAGAGACCCAGTACTTC. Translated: CASTLEVGGETQYF.

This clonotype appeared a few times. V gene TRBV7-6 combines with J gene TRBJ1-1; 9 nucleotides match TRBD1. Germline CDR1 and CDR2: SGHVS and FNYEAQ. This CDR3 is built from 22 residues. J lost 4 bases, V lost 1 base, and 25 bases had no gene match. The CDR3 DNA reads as TGTGCCAGCAGCTTAGGTCTCCCTGGGGGACAGGGACCCGAGGGGTATATCACTGAAGCTTTCTTT. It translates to CASSLGLPGGQGPEGYITEAFF.

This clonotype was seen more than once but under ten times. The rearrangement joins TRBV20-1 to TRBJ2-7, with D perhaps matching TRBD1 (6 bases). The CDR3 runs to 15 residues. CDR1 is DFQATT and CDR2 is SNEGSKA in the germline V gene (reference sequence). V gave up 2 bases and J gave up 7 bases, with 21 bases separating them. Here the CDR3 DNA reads TGCAGTGCTAGAATGGCGCGGCAGGGGATATGGGAGCAGTACGTC. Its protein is CSARMARQGIWEQYV.

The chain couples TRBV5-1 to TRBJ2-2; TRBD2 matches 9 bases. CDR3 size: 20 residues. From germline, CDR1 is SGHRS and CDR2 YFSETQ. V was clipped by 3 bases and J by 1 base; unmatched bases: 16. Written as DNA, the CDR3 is TGCGCCAGCAGCTATGGCGGCTTAGCGGGGGTCTCACAGAACACCGGGGAGCTGTTTTTT. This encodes CASSYGGLAGVSQNTGELFF.

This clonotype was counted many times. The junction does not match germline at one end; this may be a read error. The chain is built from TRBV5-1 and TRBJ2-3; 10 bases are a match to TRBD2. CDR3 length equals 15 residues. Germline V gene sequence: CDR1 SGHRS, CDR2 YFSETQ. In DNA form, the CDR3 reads TGTGCCAGCAGCTTAGGACTAGCGGGCACAGATACGCAGTATTTT. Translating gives CASSLGLAGTDTQYF.

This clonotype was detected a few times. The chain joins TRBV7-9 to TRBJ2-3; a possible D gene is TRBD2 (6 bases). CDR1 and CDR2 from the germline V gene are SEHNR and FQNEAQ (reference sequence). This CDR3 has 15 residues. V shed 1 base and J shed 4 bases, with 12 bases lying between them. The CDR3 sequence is CASSLVLARADTQYF. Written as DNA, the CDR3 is TGTGCCAGCAGCTTAGTACTAGCTCGGGCAGATACGCAGTATTTT.